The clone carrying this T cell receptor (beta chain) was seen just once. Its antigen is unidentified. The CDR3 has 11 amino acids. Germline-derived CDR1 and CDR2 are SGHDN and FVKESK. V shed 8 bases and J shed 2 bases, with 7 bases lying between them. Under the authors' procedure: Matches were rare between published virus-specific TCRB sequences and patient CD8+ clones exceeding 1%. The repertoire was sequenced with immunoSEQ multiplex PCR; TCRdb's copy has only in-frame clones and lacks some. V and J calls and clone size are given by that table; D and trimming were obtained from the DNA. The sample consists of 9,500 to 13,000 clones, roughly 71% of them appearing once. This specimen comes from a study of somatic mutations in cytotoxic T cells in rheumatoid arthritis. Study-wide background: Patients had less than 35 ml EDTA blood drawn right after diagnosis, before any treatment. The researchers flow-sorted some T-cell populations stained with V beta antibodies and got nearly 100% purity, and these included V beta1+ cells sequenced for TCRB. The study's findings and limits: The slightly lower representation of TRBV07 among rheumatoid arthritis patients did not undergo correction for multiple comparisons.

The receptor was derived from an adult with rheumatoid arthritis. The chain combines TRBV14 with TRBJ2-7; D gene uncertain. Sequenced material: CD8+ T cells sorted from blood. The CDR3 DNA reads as TGTGCCAGCGGCCCGGCCTACGAGCAGTACTTC. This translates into CASGPAYEQYF.